Presented here are 28 T cell receptor beta chains from one specimen sequenced in a study of T cell repertoires in ileal Crohn's disease (dated by TCRdb to the late 2010s). Libraries were prepared through the immunoSEQ multiplex PCR assay. Held by TCRdb, this immuneACCESS table contains in-frame sequences only and omits some clones. Under half of the omission traces to an unresolved V gene where checked; the cause of the rest is unknown. Recorded for this sample are thousands of clones; roughly 80% of them occurred a single time. Of the sample, around 4.5% falls within the top ten clones. Source material: ileal tissue. The receptor set was obtained from an adult with Crohn's disease.

The chain links TRBV7-8 to TRBJ2-2; D may be TRBD2 (6 bases). V was pared by 7 bases and J by 6 bases, with 15 bases between. This CDR3 has 14 residues. Germline V gene sequence: CDR1 SGHVS, CDR2 FQNEAQ. This CDR3 is CASNDQSGAGELFF. The DNA for the CDR3 is TGTGCCAGCAACGATCAGTCGGGGGCCGGGGAGCTGTTTTTT.

The chain couples TRBV9 to TRBJ2-1; 7 nucleotides agree with TRBD2. The CDR3 sequence is 14 residues long. V gave up 2 bases and J gave up 6 bases; unmatched junction bases: 5. The germline CDR1 and CDR2 sequences are SGDLS and YYNGEE. CDR3 coding DNA: TGTGCCAGCAGCGTGGGCGGGAGTAGCAATGAGCAGTTCTTC. It is translated as CASSVGGSSNEQFF. Together with reference TRBV9 and TRBJ2-1, the CDR3 gives the full variable domain: DSGVTQTPKHLITATGQRVTLRCSPRSGDLSVYWYQQSLDQGLQFLIQYYNGEERAKGNILERFSAQQFPDLHSELNLSSLELGDSALYFCASSVGGSSNEQFFGPGTRLTVL.

CDR3 in amino acids: CASSPRLRGTDTQYF. The CDR3 coding sequence is TGTGCCAGCTCACCCCGCCTTCGGGGCACAGATACGCAGTATTTT. The J gene is TRBJ2-3, the V gene TRBV18; D unclear. Trimming pared 3 bases from V and 1 base from J, leaving 11 bases between. The CDR3 sequence is 15 residues long. Germline lookup yields CDR1 KGHSH and CDR2 LQKENI.

For the CDR3, the DNA is TGTGCCAGTAGTATACCGAAGGGGTTGACTGACGAGCAGTACTTC. Protein: CASSIPKGLTDEQYF. The gene calls are TRBV19 and TRBJ2-7, with a possible D match to TRBD1 (5 bases). Germline-derived CDR1 and CDR2 are LNHDA and SQIVND (reference sequence). This CDR3 spans 15 amino acids. V gave up 2 bases and J gave up 5 bases, with 16 bases separating them.

V is TRBV6-5 and J is TRBJ2-7; 8 bases fit TRBD1. CDR1 is MNHEY and CDR2 is SVGAGI in the germline V gene. The CDR3 runs to 15 residues. The V gene end was trimmed by 6 bases and the J gene end by 4 bases; junction bases not matched to a gene: 11. The CDR3 sequence: CASRLRTGRKYEQYF. The DNA of the CDR3 is TGTGCCAGCAGGTTAAGGACAGGGCGTAAATACGAGCAGTACTTC.

V gene TRBV2 combines with J gene TRBJ1-2; tentative D call: TRBD1 (5 bases). The CDR3 sequence is 15 residues long. The V gene lost 0 bases and the J gene lost 8 bases, with 16 bases spanning the gap. Germline V lookup: CDR1 SNHLY, CDR2 FYNNEI. CDR3 region: CASSEASQGLNGYTF. CDR3 DNA: TGTGCCAGCAGTGAAGCGTCTCAGGGTTTGAACGGCTACACCTTC.

The chain joins TRBV19 to TRBJ1-2; D gene unclear. The CDR3 contains 15 residues. Between the trimmed V and J ends, which lost 0 bases and 5 bases, there was a span of 13 bases. Germline V lookup: CDR1 LNHDA, CDR2 SQIVND (reference sequence). The CDR3 region has the DNA TGTGCCAGTAGTATAGATCCTGTCAGTCTATATGGCTACACCTTC. The encoded protein is CASSIDPVSLYGYTF.

The rearrangement joins TRBV28 to TRBJ2-1; TRBD2 aligns across 7 bases. The germline CDR1 and CDR2 sequences are MDHEN and SYDVKM. Trimming removed 2 bases from V and 6 bases from J; junction bases left unmatched: 10. CDR3 length equals 16 residues. CDR3 sequence: CASSLRLRELLNEQFF. The DNA for the CDR3 is TGTGCCAGCAGTTTACGGCTGCGGGAGTTACTCAATGAGCAGTTCTTC. The variable domain in full, completed from reference TRBV28 and TRBJ2-1, reads DVKVTQSSRYLVKRTGEKVFLECVQDMDHENMFWYRQDPGLGLRLIYFSYDVKMKEKGDIPEGYSVSREKKERFSLILESASTNQTSMYLCASSLRLRELLNEQFFGPGTRLTVL.

In its sample, this clone is large. The chain combines TRBV15 with TRBJ2-7, with TRBD1 matching 8 bases. Per the germline V gene, CDR1 is LNHNV and CDR2 is YYDKDF (reference sequence). The CDR3 covers 14 residues. Trimming took 0 bases from V and 6 from J; bases not matched to a gene: 4. For the CDR3, the DNA is TGTGCCACCAGCAGAGACAGGGGGCCCGGCGAGCAGTACTTC. Protein: CATSRDRGPGEQYF.

This clone appeared once. This sequence joins TRBV4-2 and TRBJ2-1; tentatively, D is TRBD2 (6 bases). Germline V gives CDR1 LGHNA, CDR2 YNFKEQ. V was shortened by 0 bases and J by 7 bases, with 16 bases between the two germline ends. The length of the CDR3 is 16 residues. In nucleotides, the CDR3 is TGTGCCAGCAGCCAAGACTTAGTCGGCGGGACGAATGAGCAGTTCTTC. Its protein product is CASSQDLVGGTNEQFF.

The V call is TRBV5-4, the J call TRBJ1-2; 7 positions agree with TRBD1. V lost 4 bases, J lost 1 base, and 4 bases stayed unmatched. The CDR3 extends over 14 amino acids. Germline lookup yields CDR1 SGHNT and CDR2 YYREEE (reference sequence). The CDR3 protein is CASSPGDSNYGYTF. The CDR3 DNA follows: TGTGCCAGCAGCCCCGGGGACAGTAACTATGGCTACACCTTC.

The chain carries TRBV18 and TRBJ2-4, with 8 bases that match TRBD2. V lost 0 bases to trimming and J lost 2 bases; unmatched junction nucleotides: 12. Germline V gives CDR1 KGHSH, CDR2 LQKENI. This CDR3 has 19 amino acids. The CDR3 sequence is CASSPPKVLAVPTKNIQYF. The CDR3 nucleotides are TGTGCCAGCTCACCACCGAAGGTACTAGCGGTACCAACCAAAAACATTCAGTACTTC.

V is TRBV7-2 and J is TRBJ2-1; D unresolved. Germline CDR1 and CDR2: SGHTA and FQGNSA. Trimming removed 1 base at V and 2 bases at J, with 6 bases between. The CDR3 totals 14 residues. In DNA, the CDR3 is TGTGCCAGCAGCTTAGACAGTACCTACAATGAGCAGTTCTTC. Residues: CASSLDSTYNEQFF.

Notes on this clone: This sample also contains other DNA sequences that code for the same CDR3. The chain links TRBV7-2 to TRBJ1-2, with 8 positions matching TRBD1. Germline CDR1 is SGHTA and CDR2 is FQGNSA. The CDR3 has 14 residues. The V and J ends lost 1 base and 4 bases, in that order; junction bases with no gene match: 2. CDR3 coding DNA: TGTGCCAGCAGCTTAGTCCAGGGGGCCTATGGCTACACCTTC. This sequence encodes CASSLVQGAYGYTF.

This sequence joins TRBV28 and TRBJ2-2; 11 nucleotides agree with TRBD1. The CDR3 loop spans 16 amino acids. The V and J ends lost 5 bases and 3 bases, in that order; junction bases with no gene match: 5. CDR1 and CDR2 from the germline V gene are MDHEN and SYDVKM. The CDR3: CASSPGTGGYTGELFF. CDR3 coding DNA: TGTGCCAGCAGTCCGGGGACAGGGGGTTACACCGGGGAGCTGTTTTTT.

This clone occurred once. The chain joins TRBV6-6 to TRBJ2-7; 14 bases are shared with TRBD2. Losses at the gene ends were 5 bases for V and 6 bases for J; bases not matched to a gene: 9. This CDR3 has 16 residues. Germline V gives CDR1 MNHNY, CDR2 SVGAGI (reference sequence). The CDR3 loop is CASSPGTSGGWGEQYF. The CDR3 DNA follows: TGTGCCAGCAGTCCCGGGACTAGCGGGGGTTGGGGCGAGCAGTACTTC.

The J gene is TRBJ1-5, the V gene TRBV5-1, with 8 bases aligning to TRBD1. The CDR3 is made up of 16 amino acids. In germline, CDR1 is SGHRS, CDR2 YFSETQ. V shed 1 base, J shed 4 bases, and the junction held 7 bases outside the gene matches. CDR3 amino acids: CASSLLGQGKNQPQHF. In DNA, the CDR3 is TGCGCCAGCAGCTTGTTAGGACAGGGAAAGAATCAGCCCCAGCATTTT.

The chain has TRBV9 and TRBJ2-3, with 7 bases lining up with TRBD1. Germline loops: CDR1 SGDLS, CDR2 YYNGEE. V lost 1 base, J lost 4 bases, and 6 bases stayed unmatched. CDR3 length: 15 amino acids. Here the CDR3 DNA reads TGTGCCAGCAGCGTACTAGGGGGCGAGGCAGATACGCAGTATTTT. As protein: CASSVLGGEADTQYF.

V is TRBV6-1 and J is TRBJ1-5; D gene ambiguous. This CDR3 spans 14 amino acids. CDR1 and CDR2 from the germline V gene are MNHNS and SASEGT. V lost 6 bases, J lost 1 base, and 10 bases lay in between. The chain's CDR3 is CASRPTGSNQPQHF. DNA of the CDR3: TGTGCCAGCAGGCCGACGGGGAGCAATCAGCCCCAGCATTTT.

The chain has TRBV7-2 and TRBJ1-5; D is unresolved. The V gene's germline CDR1 is SGHTA and CDR2 FQGNSA. Trimming removed 2 bases at V and 4 bases at J, with 12 bases between. The length of the CDR3 is 15 residues. The CDR3 nucleotides are TGTGCCAGCAGCTTATATGGTCCGGGGAATCAGCCCCAGCATTTT. Its protein is CASSLYGPGNQPQHF.

The chain recombines TRBV6-1 with TRBJ1-5; no definite D call. V lost 5 bases to trimming and J lost 0 bases, with 8 bases between them. This CDR3 is 14 amino acids long. Germline CDR1 is MNHNS and CDR2 is SASEGT. CDR3: CASSKRDSNQPQHF. Written as DNA, the CDR3 is TGTGCCAGCAGTAAGCGAGATAGCAATCAGCCCCAGCATTTT.

This chain connects TRBV29-1 to TRBJ2-5; 10 bases are a match to TRBD2. Germline trimming cut 4 bases from V and 5 bases from J; bases unmatched to any gene: 4. The CDR3 is 13 amino acids. Germline values: CDR1 SQVTM, CDR2 ANQGSEA. The DNA for the CDR3 is TGCAGCGTTGGTAGCGGGAGGAGTGAGACCCAGTACTTC. Amino acid sequence: CSVGSGRSETQYF. The full variable domain, completed using reference TRBV29-1 and TRBJ2-5, is SAVISQKPSRDICQRGTSLTIQCQVDSQVTMMFWYRQQPGQSLTLIATANQGSEATYESGFVIDKFPISRPNLTFSTLTVSNMSPEDSSIYLCSVGSGRSETQYFGPGTRLLVL.

Written as DNA, the CDR3 is TGTGCCAGCAGACCGACAGGGGAGCCATACGAGCAGTACTTC. Amino acids: CASRPTGEPYEQYF. The V and J genes are TRBV2 and TRBJ2-7, with 8 bases identical to TRBD1. The germline V gene has CDR1 SNHLY and CDR2 FYNNEI. The V gene end was trimmed by 6 bases and the J gene end by 4 bases; junction bases not matched to a gene: 8. This CDR3 is 14 amino acids long.

The chain employs TRBV19 and TRBJ2-7; 7 bases map to TRBD1. V was clipped by 5 bases and J by 5 bases; unmatched bases: 6. Per the germline V gene, CDR1 is LNHDA and CDR2 is SQIVND (reference sequence). CDR3 size: 13 residues. This CDR3 reads CASSSDRFHEQYF. The CDR3 nucleotides read TGTGCCAGTAGTTCGGACAGGTTCCACGAGCAGTACTTC.

The chain has TRBV7-2 and TRBJ2-1; D is unresolved. Germline V lookup: CDR1 SGHTA, CDR2 FQGNSA. V dropped 1 base and J dropped 4 bases, with 5 bases sitting between them. This CDR3 has 13 amino acids. In DNA, the CDR3 is TGTGCCAGCAGCTTAGTCGTGTACAATGAGCAGTTCTTC. Protein sequence: CASSLVVYNEQFF.

The gene calls are TRBV7-8 and TRBJ1-4; D is ambiguous. The germline gives CDR1 SGHVS, CDR2 FQNEAQ. This CDR3 is built from 16 residues. V shed 2 bases and J shed 0 bases, with 10 bases lying between them. The CDR3 region has the DNA TGTGCCAGCAGCTTACCAGGAAATCCAACTAATGAAAAACTGTTTTTT. Amino acids: CASSLPGNPTNEKLFF.

Remarks on this clone: One end of the junction is discordant with germline, which a read error may explain. This chain connects TRBV5-1 to TRBJ2-1; 7 bases are a match to TRBD1. In germline, CDR1 is SGHRS, CDR2 YFSETQ. The CDR3 has 14 residues. The CDR3: CASRVGQGDNGQFF. DNA of the CDR3: TGCGCCAGCAGAGTAGGGCAGGGGGACAATGGGCAGTTCTTC. Full variable domain (remainder filled in from reference TRBV5-1 and TRBJ2-1): KAGVTQTPRYLIKTRGQQVTLSCSPISGHRSVSWYQQTPGQGLQFLFEYFSETQRNKGNFPGRFSGRQFSNSRSEMNVSTLELGDSALYLCASRVGQGDNGQFFGPGTRLTVL.

Notes on this clone: Other DNA sequences in this specimen translate into the identical CDR3. The chain links TRBV19 to TRBJ1-1; no clear D gene. In germline, CDR1 is LNHDA, CDR2 SQIVND (reference sequence). Trimming left V 3 bases short and J 3 bases short, with 8 bases between. The CDR3 covers 13 residues. The CDR3 spells CASSILRDTEAFF. The CDR3 DNA follows: TGTGCCAGTAGTATCTTGCGGGACACTGAAGCTTTCTTT.